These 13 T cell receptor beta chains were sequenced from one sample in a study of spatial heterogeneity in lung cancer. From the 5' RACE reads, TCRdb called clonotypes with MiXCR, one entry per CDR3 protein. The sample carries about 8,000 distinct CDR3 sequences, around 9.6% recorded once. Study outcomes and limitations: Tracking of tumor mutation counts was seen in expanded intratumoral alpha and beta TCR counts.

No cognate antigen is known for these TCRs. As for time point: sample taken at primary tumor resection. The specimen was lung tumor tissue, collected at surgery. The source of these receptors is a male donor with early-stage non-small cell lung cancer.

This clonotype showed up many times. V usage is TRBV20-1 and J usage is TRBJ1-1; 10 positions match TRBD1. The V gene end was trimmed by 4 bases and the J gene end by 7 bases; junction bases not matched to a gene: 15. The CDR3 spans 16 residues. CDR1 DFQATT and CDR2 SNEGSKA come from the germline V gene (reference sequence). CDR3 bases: TGCAGTGCTATAGGAGGCCGGACAGGGGGTACGGTTGAAGCTTTCTTT. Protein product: CSAIGGRTGGTVEAFF.

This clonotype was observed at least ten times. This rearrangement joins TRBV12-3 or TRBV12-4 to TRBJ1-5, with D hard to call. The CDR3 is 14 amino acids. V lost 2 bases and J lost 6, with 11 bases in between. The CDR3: CASSLSSEGQPQHF. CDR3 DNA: TGTGCCAGCAGTTTATCTAGTGAGGGTCAGCCCCAGCATTTT.

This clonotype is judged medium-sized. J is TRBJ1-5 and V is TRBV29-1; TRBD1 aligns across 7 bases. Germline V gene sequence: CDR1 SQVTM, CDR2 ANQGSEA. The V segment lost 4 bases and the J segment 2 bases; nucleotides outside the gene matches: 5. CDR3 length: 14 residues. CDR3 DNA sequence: TGCAGCGTTGGAGGGGGCGCCGGCAATCAGCCCCAGCATTTT. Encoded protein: CSVGGGAGNQPQHF.

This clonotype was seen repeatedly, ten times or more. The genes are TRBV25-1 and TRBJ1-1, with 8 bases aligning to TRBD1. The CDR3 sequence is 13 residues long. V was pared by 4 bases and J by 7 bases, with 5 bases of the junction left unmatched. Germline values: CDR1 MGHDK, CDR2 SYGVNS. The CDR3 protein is CASSVPGQVEAFF. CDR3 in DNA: TGTGCCAGCAGTGTTCCGGGACAGGTTGAAGCTTTCTTT.

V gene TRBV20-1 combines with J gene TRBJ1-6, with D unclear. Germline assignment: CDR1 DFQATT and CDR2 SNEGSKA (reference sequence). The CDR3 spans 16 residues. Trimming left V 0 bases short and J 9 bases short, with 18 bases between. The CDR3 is CSARDPGSSQSSPLHF. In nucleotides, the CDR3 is TGCAGTGCTAGAGACCCCGGATCTTCCCAGAGTTCACCCCTCCACTTT.

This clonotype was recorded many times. As DNA, the CDR3 is TGTGCCAGCTCACCGAACATGGCGGGGACGCAGTATTTT. Protein product: CASSPNMAGTQYF. The chain combines TRBV18 with TRBJ2-3; tentative D call: TRBD2 (6 bases). The CDR3 sequence is 13 residues long. The V end lost 3 bases, the J end lost 9 bases, and 13 bases lay between the germline ends. The V gene's germline CDR1 is KGHSH and CDR2 LQKENI.

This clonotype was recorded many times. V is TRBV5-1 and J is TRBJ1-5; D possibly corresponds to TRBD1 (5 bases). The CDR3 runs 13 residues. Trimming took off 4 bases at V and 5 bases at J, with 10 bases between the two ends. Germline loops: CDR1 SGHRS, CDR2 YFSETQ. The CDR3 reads CASSGGGDQPQHF. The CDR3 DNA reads TGCGCCAGCAGCGGTGGGGGTGATCAGCCCCAGCATTTT.

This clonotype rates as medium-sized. The CDR3 coding sequence is TGCGCCAGCAGCTTGGCCCTGACAGGGAACACTGAAGCTTTCTTT. Encoded protein: CASSLALTGNTEAFF. V usage is TRBV5-1 and J usage is TRBJ1-1; D possibly corresponds to TRBD1 (6 bases). Germline lookup yields CDR1 SGHRS and CDR2 YFSETQ. This CDR3 is built from 15 residues. V lost 0 bases, J lost 1 base, and 10 bases lay in between.

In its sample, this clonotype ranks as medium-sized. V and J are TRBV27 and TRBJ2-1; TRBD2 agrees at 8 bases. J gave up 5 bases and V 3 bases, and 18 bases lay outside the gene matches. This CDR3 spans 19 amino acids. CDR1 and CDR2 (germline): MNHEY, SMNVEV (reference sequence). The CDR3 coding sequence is TGTGCCAGCAGTTTTTGGGGGGCCCTTGCGGGGGGTCTCAACAATGAGCAGTTCTTC. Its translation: CASSFWGALAGGLNNEQFF.

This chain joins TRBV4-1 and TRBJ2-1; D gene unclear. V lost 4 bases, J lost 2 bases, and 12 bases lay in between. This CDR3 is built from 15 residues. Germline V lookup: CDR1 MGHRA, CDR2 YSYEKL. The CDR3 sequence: CASSPLVGPYNEQFF. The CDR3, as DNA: TGCGCCAGCAGCCCCCTGGTAGGCCCCTACAATGAGCAGTTCTTC.

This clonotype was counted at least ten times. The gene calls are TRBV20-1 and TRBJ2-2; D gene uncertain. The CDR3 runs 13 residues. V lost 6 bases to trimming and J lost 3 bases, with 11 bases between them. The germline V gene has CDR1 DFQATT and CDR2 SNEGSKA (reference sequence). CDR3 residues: CSAHSRYTGELFF. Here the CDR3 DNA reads TGCAGTGCCCACAGCCGTTACACCGGGGAGCTGTTTTTT.

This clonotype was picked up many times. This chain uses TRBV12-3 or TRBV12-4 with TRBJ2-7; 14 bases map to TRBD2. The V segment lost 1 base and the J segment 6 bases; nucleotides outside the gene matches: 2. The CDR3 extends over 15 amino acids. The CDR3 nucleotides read TGTGCCAGCAGTTTAGGGACTAGCGGGAGGTTCGAGCAGTACTTC. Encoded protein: CASSLGTSGRFEQYF.

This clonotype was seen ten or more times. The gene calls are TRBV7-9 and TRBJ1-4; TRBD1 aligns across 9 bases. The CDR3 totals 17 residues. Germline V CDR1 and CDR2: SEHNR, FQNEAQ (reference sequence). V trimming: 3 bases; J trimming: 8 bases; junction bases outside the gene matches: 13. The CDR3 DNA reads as TGTGCCAGCAGCTTCACGGGACAGGGCAGTTGGGGAGAAAAACTGTTTTTT. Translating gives CASSFTGQGSWGEKLFF.